A selection of T cell receptor beta chains follows, all from one sample in a study of T cell repertoires in cytomegalovirus infection. TCRdb analysed the reads with MiXCR anew, one entry per CDR3 protein. The data show about 200,000 distinct CDR3 sequences, approximately 9.7% seen once. The sequenced sample was PBMCs. These receptor sequences come from a human donor in good health (CMV status not recorded). Some clones in this sample may be carry-over from other donors' samples. Each CDR3 is given with its conserved first and last residue. A D gene is named only where the DNA matches it firmly. Size is stated for part of the rows, as once, few or many counts, or as a class when the clone is expanded.

J gene	clone size	V gene	CDR3 length	D gene	CDR3 DNA	CDR3 protein
TRBJ2-1	many	TRBV12-3/TRBV12-4	15	TRBD2	TGTGCCAGCAGGAGAGCGGGAGGTTCCTACAATGAGCAGTTCTTC	CASRRAGGSYNEQFF
TRBJ2-7	NA	TRBV4-3	13	NA	TGCGCCAGCAGCCAAGAAACACAGAACGAGCAGTACTTC	CASSQETQNEQYF
TRBJ2-1	few	TRBV28	17	NA	TGTGCCAGCAGTTTCTATGTTTCGGTAGCAGCGTACAATGAGCAGTTCTTC	CASSFYVSVAAYNEQFF
TRBJ1-2	NA	TRBV7-9	15	NA	TGTGCCAGCAGCTTTGGACGGATGCTAGACTATGGCTACACCTTC	CASSFGRMLDYGYTF
TRBJ2-1	many	TRBV11-2	17	TRBD2	TGTGCCAGCAGCTTAGATCGAACTAGCGGAAGGAACAATGAGCAGTTCTTC	CASSLDRTSGRNNEQFF
TRBJ1-1	NA	TRBV9	15	NA	TGTGCCAGCAGCGGAGGACGGGGGCAAAGGACTGAAGCTTTCTTT	CASSGGRGQRTEAFF
TRBJ2-3	many	TRBV7-2	16	TRBD2	TGTGCCAGCAGCCAAGGGCTAGCGGGAAGCACAGATACGCAGTATTTT	CASSQGLAGSTDTQYF
TRBJ2-7	few	TRBV7-9	14	NA	TGTGCCAGCAGCTTTCCGGGGGTTTCAGGCGAGCAGTACTTC	CASSFPGVSGEQYF
TRBJ2-3	few	TRBV20-1	14	NA	TGCAGTGCTAGCTCAGGGTCCATCACAGATACGCAGTATTTT	CSASSGSITDTQYF
TRBJ1-2	many	TRBV7-2	16	TRBD1	TGTGCCAGCAGCTTAGAGTCAGGGGGCGCCGGCTATGGCTACACCTTC	CASSLESGGAGYGYTF
TRBJ1-4	many	TRBV11-2	16	TRBD1	TGTGCCAGCAGCCCCCGGACAGGGTCTGGTGATGAAAAACTGTTTTTT	CASSPRTGSGDEKLFF
TRBJ2-3	NA	TRBV20-1	15	TRBD2	TGCAGTGCGACGCGGCCTAGCGGGGACACAGATACGCAGTATTTT	CSATRPSGDTDTQYF
TRBJ1-6	many	TRBV4-3	21	NA	TGCGCCAGCAGCCAAGATATTCCCGTGCGACATGGCCTGTTCCGAAATTCACCCCTCCACTTT	CASSQDIPVRHGLFRNSPLHF
TRBJ2-4	NA	TRBV20-1	13	NA	TGCAGTGCTAGAGACCATCAGCCAAACATTCAGTACTTC	CSARDHQPNIQYF
TRBJ2-1	few	TRBV6-2/TRBV6-3	16	NA	TGTGCCAGCAGTTACTACGGCCCCAGTTCCTACAATGAGCAGTTCTTC	CASSYYGPSSYNEQFF
TRBJ1-5	NA	TRBV7-3	13	NA	TGTGCCAGCAGCTGGGCAGGCAATCAGCCCCAGCATTTT	CASSWAGNQPQHF
TRBJ1-1	many	TRBV6-1	13	TRBD1	TGTGCCACCCGGGACAGGGGTAGCACTGAAGCTTTCTTT	CATRDRGSTEAFF
TRBJ2-7	NA	TRBV29-1	13	TRBD2	TGCAGCGTTGGGGGGGGATCAGGCGACGAGCAGTACTTC	CSVGGGSGDEQYF
TRBJ1-2	many	TRBV19	14	TRBD1	TGTGCCAGTATCCGGACAGGGGGCGACTATGGCTACACCTTC	CASIRTGGDYGYTF
TRBJ2-1	many	TRBV28	16	TRBD2	TGTGCCAGCAGGAGAAGACTAGCGGCCACCTACAATGAGCAGTTCTTC	CASRRRLAATYNEQFF